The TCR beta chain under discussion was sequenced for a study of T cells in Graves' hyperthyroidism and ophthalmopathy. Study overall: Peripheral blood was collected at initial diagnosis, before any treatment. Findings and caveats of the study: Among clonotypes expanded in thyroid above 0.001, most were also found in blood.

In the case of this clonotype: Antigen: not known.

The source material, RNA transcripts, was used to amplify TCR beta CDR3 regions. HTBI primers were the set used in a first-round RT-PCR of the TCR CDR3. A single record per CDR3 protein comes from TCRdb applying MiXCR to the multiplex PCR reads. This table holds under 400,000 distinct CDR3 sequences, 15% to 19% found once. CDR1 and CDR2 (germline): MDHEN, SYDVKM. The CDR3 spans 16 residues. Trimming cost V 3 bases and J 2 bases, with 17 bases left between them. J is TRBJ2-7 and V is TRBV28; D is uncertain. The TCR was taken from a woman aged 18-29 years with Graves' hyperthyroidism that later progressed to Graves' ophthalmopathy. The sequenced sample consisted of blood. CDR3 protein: CASSLDGEPRPYEQYF. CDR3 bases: TGTGCCAGCAGTTTGGATGGGGAACCCAGACCCTACGAGCAGTACTTC.